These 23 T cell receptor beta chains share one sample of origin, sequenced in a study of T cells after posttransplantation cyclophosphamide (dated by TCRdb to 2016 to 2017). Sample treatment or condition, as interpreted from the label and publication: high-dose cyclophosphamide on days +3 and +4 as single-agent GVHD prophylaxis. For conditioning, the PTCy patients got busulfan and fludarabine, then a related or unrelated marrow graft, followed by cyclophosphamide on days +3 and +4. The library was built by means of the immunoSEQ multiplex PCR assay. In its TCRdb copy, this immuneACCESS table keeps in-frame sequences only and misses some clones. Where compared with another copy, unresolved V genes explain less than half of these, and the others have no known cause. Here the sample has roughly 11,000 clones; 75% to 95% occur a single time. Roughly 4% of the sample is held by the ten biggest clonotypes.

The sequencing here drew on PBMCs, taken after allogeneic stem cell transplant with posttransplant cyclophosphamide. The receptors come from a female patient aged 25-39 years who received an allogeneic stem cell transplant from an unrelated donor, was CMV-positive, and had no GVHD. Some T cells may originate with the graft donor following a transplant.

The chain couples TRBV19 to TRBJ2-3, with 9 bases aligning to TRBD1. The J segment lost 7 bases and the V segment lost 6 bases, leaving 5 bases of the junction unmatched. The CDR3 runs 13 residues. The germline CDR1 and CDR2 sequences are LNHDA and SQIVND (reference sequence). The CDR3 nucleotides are TGTGCCAGTAGAGACAGGGGGGCCCATACGCAGTATTTT. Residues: CASRDRGAHTQYF.

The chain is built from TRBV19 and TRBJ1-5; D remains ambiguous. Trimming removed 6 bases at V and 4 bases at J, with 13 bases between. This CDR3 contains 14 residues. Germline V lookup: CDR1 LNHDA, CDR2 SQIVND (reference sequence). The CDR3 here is CASSLPEANQPQHF. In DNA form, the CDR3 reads TGTGCCAGTAGCCTCCCCGAGGCAAATCAGCCCCAGCATTTT.

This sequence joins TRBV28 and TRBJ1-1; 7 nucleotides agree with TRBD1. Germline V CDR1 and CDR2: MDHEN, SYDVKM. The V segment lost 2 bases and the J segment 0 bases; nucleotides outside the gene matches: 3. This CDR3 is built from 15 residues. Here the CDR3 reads CASSLTGAVNTEAFF. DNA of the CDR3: TGTGCCAGCAGTTTAACAGGGGCAGTGAACACTGAAGCTTTCTTT.

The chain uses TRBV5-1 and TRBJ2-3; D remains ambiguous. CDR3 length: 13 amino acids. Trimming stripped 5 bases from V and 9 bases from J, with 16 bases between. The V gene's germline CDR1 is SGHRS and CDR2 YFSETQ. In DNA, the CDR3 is TGCGCCAGCAGTGCCATTTCCCCCCAGACGCAGTATTTT. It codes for CASSAISPQTQYF.

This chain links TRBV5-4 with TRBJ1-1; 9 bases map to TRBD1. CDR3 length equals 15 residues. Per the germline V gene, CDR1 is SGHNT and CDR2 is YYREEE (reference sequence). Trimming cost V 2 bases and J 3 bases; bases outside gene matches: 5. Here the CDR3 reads CASSFPGQGYTEAFF. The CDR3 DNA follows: TGTGCCAGCAGCTTCCCGGGACAGGGATACACTGAAGCTTTCTTT.

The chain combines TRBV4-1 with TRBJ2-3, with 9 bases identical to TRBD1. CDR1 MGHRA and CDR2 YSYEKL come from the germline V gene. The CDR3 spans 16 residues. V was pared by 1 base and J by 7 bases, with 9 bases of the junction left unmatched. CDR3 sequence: CASSQVGQGDWNTQYF. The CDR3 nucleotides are TGCGCCAGCAGCCAAGTGGGACAGGGTGATTGGAATACGCAGTATTTT.

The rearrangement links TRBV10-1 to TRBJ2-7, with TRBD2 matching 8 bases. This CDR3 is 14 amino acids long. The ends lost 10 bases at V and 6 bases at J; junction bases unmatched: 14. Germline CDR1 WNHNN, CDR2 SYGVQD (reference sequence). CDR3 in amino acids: CATSPGTRQSEQYF. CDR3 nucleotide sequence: TGCGCCACCTCTCCCGGGACTAGGCAGTCCGAGCAGTACTTC.

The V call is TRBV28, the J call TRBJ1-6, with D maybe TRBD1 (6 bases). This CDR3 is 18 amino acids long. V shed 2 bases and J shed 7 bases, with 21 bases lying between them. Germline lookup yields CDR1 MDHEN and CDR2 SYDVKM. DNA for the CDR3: TGTGCCAGCAGTTTAAAGGGGGTAGGGTCTCGGTACAATTCACCCCTCCACTTT. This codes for CASSLKGVGSRYNSPLHF.

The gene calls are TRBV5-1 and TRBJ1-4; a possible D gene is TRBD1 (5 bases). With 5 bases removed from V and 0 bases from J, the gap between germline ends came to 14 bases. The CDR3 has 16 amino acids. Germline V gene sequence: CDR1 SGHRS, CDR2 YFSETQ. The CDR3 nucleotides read TGCGCCAGCAGGACAGCCTCCAACCCAACTAATGAAAAACTGTTTTTT. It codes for CASRTASNPTNEKLFF.

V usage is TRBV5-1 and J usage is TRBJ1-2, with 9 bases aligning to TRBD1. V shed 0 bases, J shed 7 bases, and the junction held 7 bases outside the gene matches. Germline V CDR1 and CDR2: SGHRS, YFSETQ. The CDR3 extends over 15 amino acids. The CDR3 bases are TGCGCCAGCAGCTTGGATGGACAGGGGATGGGTGGCTACACCTTC. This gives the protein CASSLDGQGMGGYTF.

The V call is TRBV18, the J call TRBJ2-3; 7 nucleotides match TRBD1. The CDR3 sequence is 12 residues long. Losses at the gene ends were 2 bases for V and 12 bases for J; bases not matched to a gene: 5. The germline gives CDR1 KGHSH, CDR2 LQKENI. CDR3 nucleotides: TGTGCCAGCTCACCAGGGGGACAGTTACAGTATTTT. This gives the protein CASSPGGQLQYF.

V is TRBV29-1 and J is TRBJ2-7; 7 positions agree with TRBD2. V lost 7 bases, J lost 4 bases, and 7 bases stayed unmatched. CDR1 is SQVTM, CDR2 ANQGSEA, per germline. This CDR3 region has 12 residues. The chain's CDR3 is CSAGLAAYEQYF. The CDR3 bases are TGCAGCGCAGGCCTAGCGGCGTACGAGCAGTACTTC.

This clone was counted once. CDR3 coding DNA: TGTGCCAGCAGCCTTACCGGGACACGGACGGGAGAGCAGTACTTC. Residues: CASSLTGTRTGEQYF. The gene calls are TRBV2 and TRBJ2-7, with TRBD1 as a possible D gene (6 bases). V was pared by 6 bases and J by 7 bases, with 22 bases between. Germline loops: CDR1 SNHLY, CDR2 FYNNEI. The CDR3 is made up of 15 amino acids.

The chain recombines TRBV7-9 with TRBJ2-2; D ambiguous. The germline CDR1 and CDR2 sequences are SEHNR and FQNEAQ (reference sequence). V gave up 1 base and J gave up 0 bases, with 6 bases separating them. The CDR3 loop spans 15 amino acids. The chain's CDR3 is CASSLGDSNTGELFF. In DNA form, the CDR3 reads TGTGCCAGCAGCTTAGGCGATTCGAACACCGGGGAGCTGTTTTTT.

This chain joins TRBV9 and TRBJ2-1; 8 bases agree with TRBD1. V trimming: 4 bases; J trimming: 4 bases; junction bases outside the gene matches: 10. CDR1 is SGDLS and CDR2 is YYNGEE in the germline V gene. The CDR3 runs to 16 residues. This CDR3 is CASSPKKGQEYNEQFF. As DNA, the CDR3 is TGTGCCAGCAGCCCCAAGAAGGGACAGGAATACAATGAGCAGTTCTTC.

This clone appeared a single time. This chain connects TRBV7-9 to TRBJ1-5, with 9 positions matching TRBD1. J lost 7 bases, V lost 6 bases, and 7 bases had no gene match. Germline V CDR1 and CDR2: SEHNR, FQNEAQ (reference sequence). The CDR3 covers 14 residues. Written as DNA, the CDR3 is TGTGCCAGCAGTTGGACAGGGGTTAGGCAGCCCCAGCATTTT. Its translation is CASSWTGVRQPQHF.

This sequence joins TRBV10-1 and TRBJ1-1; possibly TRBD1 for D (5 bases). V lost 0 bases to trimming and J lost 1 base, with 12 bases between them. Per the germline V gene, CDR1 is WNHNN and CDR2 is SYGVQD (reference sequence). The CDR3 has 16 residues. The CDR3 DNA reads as TGCGCCAGCAGTGAGTCACGGGCGGGGCCGAACACTGAAGCTTTCTTT. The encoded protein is CASSESRAGPNTEAFF.

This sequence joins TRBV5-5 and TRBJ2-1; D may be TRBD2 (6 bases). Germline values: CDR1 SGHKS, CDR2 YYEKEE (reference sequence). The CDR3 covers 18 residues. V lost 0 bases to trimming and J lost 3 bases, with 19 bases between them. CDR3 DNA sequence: TGTGCCAGCAGCTTGGGTCTTGGGCTAGCCGGGAGCTACAATGAGCAGTTCTTC. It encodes CASSLGLGLAGSYNEQFF.

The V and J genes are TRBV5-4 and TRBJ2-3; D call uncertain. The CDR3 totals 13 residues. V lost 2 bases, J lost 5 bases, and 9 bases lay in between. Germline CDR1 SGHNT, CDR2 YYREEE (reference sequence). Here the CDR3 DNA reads TGTGCCAGCAGCTTATTTACCAGAGATACGCAGTATTTT. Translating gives CASSLFTRDTQYF.

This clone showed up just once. The CDR3 loop reads CASSHQNTDTQYF. The CDR3 nucleotides are TGCGCCAGCAGCCACCAGAACACAGATACGCAGTATTTT. The chain employs TRBV4-1 and TRBJ2-3, with D hard to call. This CDR3 is 13 amino acids long. Deletions cut 3 bases from V and 2 bases from J, with 6 bases between. In germline, CDR1 is MGHRA, CDR2 YSYEKL.

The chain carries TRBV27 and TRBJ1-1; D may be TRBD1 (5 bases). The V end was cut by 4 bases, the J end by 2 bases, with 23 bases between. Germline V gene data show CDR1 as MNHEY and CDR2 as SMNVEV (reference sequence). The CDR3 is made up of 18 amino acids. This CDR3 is CASSYGGAGLFFNTEAFF. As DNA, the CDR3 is TGTGCCAGCAGTTATGGAGGGGCCGGCCTGTTTTTTAACACTGAAGCTTTCTTT.

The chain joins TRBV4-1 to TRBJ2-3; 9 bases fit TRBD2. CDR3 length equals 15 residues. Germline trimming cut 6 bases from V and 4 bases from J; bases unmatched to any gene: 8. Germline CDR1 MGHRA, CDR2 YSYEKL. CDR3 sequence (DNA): TGCGCCAGCAGGACGATAGCGGGAGTGGCAGATACGCAGTATTTT. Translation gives CASRTIAGVADTQYF.

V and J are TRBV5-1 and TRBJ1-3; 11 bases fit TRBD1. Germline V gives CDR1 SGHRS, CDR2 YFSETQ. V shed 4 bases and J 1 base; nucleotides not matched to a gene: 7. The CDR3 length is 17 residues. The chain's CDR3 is CASSRDRGTLSGNTIYF. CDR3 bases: TGCGCCAGCAGCCGGGACAGGGGGACTCTGTCTGGAAACACCATATATTTT.